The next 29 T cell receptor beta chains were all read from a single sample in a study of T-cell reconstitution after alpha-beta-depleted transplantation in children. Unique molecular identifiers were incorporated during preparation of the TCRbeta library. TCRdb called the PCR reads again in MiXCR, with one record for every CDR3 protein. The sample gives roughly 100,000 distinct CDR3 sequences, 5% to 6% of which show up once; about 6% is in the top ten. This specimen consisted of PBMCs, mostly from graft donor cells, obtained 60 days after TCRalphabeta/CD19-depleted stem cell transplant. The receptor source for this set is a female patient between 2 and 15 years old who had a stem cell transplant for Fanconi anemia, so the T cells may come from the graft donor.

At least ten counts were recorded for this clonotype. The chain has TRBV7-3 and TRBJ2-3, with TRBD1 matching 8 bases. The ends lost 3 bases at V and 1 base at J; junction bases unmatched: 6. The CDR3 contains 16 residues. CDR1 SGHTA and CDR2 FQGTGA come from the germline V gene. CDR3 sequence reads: CASSFDRGEGTDTQYF. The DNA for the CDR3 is TGTGCCAGCAGCTTTGACAGGGGTGAGGGCACAGATACGCAGTATTTT.

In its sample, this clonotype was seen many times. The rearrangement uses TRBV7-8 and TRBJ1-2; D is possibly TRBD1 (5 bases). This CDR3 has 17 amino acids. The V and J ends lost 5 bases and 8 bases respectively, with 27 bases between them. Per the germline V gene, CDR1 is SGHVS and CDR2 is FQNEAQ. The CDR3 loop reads CASSQGWGGLEARGYTF. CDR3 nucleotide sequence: TGTGCCAGCAGCCAGGGATGGGGGGGTCTCGAGGCGAGGGGCTACACCTTC.

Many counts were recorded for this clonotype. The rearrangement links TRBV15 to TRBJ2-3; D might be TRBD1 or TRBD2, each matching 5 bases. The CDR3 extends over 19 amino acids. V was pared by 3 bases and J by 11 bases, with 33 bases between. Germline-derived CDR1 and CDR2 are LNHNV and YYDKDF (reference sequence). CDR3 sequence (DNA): TGTGCCACCAGCAGCCCTATCGCCCCAGGGCCAAAATGGGTTGGGGGGCAGTATTTT. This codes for CATSSPIAPGPKWVGGQYF. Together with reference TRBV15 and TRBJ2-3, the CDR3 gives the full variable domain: DAMVIQNPRYQVTQFGKPVTLSCSQTLNHNVMYWYQQKSSQAPKLLFHYYDKDFNNEADTPDNFQSRRPNTSFCFLDIRSPGLGDTAMYLCATSSPIAPGPKWVGGQYFGPGTRLTVL.

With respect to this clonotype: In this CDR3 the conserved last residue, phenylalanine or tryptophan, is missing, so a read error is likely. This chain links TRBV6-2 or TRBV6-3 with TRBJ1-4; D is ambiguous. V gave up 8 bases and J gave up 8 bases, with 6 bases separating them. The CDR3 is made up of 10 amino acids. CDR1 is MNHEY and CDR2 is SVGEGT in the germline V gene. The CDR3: CASAREKLFS. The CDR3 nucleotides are TGTGCCAGCGCCCGAGAAAAACTGTTTTCT.

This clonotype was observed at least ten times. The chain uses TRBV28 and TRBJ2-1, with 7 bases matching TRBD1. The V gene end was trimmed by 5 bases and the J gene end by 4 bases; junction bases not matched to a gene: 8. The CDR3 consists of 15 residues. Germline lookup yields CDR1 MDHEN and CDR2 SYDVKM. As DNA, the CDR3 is TGTGCCAGCAGTACTATGGGACAGCAATACAATGAGCAGTTCTTC. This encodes CASSTMGQQYNEQFF.

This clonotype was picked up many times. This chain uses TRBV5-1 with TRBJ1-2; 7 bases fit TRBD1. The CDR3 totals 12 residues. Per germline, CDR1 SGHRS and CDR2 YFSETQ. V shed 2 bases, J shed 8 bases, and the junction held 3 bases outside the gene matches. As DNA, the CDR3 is TGCGCCAGCAGCTTTCCGGGACAGGGCTACACCTTC. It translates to CASSFPGQGYTF.

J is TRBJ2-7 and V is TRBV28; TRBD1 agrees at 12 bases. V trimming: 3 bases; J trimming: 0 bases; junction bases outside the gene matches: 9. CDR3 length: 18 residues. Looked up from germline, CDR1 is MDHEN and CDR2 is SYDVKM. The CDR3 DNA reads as TGTGCCAGCAGTTTCGGGACAGGGGGCGTTATAAGCTCCTACGAGCAGTACTTC. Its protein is CASSFGTGGVISSYEQYF.

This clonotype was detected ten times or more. As DNA, the CDR3 is TGTGCCAGCAGCTCCTACGGCCACGGGGTGGCAGATACGCAGTATTTT. It encodes CASSSYGHGVADTQYF. The chain employs TRBV7-2 and TRBJ2-3; maybe TRBD2 (5 bases). V lost 4 bases, J lost 4 bases, and 18 bases lay in between. Germline CDR1 SGHTA, CDR2 FQGNSA. The CDR3 extends over 16 amino acids.

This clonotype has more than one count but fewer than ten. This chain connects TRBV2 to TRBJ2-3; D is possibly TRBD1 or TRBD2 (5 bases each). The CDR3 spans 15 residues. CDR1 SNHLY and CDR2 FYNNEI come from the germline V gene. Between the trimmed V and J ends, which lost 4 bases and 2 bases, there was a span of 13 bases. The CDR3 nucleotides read TGTGCCAGCAGTGTCGGGACGGGTTTCACAGATACGCAGTATTTT. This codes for CASSVGTGFTDTQYF.

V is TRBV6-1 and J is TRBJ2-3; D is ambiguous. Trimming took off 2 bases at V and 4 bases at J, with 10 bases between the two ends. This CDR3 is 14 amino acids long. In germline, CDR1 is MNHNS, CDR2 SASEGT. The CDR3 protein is CASSEPARSDTQYF. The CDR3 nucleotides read TGTGCCAGCAGTGAACCCGCGAGGTCAGATACGCAGTATTTT.

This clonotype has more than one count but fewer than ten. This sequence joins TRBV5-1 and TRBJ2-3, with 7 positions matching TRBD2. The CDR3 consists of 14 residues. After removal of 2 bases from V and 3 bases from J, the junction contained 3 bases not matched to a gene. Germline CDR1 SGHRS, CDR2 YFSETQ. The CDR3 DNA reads TGCGCCAGCAGCTTACTAGCGTTGACAGATACGCAGTATTTT. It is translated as CASSLLALTDTQYF.

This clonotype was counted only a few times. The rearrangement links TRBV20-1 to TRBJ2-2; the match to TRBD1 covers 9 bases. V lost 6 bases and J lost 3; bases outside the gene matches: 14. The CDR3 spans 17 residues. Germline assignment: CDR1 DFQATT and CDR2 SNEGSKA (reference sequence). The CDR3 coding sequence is TGCAGTGCGGCCCATACAGGGGGCGATTTCTACACCGGGGAGCTGTTTTTT. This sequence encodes CSAAHTGGDFYTGELFF.

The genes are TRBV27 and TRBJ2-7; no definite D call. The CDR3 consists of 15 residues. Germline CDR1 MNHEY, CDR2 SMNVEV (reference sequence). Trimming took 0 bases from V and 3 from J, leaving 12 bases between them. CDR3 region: CASSLSRSRVYEQYF. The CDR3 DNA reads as TGTGCCAGCAGTTTATCCCGGAGCCGGGTCTACGAGCAGTACTTC.

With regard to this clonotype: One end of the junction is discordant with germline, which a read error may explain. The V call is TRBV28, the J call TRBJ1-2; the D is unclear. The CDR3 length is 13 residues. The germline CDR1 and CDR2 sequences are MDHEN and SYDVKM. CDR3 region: CASSLTKNYVYTF. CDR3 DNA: TGTGCCAGCAGTTTGACAAAAAACTATGTCTACACCTTC.

This CDR3 reads CSARGQGVFDQPQHF. DNA for the CDR3: TGCAGTGCTAGAGGCCAGGGAGTATTTGATCAGCCCCAGCATTTT. The J gene is TRBJ1-5, the V gene TRBV20-1, with D possibly being TRBD1 (5 bases). With 1 base removed from V and 5 bases from J, the gap between germline ends came to 15 bases. CDR1 and CDR2 (germline): DFQATT, SNEGSKA (reference sequence). The CDR3 runs 15 residues.

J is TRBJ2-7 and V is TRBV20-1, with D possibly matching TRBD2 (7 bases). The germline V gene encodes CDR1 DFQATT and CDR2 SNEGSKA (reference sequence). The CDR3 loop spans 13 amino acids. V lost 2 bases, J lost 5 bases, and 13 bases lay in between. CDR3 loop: CSARHGGRDEQYF. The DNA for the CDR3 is TGCAGTGCTAGACACGGGGGGCGAGACGAGCAGTACTTC.

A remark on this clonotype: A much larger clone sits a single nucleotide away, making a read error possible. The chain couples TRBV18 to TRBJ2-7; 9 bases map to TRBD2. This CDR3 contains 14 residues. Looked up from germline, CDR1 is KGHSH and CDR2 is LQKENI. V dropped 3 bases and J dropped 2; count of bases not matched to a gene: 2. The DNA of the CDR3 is TGTGCCAGCTCACCGGAGCGGGGGGCCTACGAGCAGTACTTC. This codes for CASSPERGAYEQYF.

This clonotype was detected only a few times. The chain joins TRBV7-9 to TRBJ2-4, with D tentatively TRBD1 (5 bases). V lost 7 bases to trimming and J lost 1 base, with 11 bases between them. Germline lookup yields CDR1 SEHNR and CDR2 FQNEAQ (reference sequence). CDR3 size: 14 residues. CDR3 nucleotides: TGTGCCAGCACCAGGGCGAGTGCCAAAAACATTCAGTACTTC. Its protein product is CASTRASAKNIQYF.

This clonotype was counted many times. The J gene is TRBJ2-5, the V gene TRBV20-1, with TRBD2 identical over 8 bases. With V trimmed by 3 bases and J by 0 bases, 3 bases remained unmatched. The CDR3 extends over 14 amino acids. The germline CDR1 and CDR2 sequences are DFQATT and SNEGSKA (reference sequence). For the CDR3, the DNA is TGCAGTGCTAGCGGGGGGGCGTACCAAGAGACCCAGTACTTC. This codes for CSASGGAYQETQYF.

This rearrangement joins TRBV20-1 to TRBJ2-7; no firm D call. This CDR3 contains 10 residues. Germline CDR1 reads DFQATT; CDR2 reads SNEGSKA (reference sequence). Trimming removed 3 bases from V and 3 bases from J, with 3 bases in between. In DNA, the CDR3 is TGCAGTGCTAGGGTCTACGAGCAGTACTTC. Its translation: CSARVYEQYF.

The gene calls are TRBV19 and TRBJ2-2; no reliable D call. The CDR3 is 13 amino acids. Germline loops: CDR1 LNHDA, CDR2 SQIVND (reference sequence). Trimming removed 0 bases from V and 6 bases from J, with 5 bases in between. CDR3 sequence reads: CASSIEGSGELFF. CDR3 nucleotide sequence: TGTGCCAGTAGTATAGAGGGATCCGGGGAGCTGTTTTTT.

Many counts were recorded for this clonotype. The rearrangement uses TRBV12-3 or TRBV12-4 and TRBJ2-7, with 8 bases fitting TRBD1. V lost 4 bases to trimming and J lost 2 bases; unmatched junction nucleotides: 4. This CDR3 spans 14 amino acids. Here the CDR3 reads CASSSRDRTYEQYF. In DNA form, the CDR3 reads TGTGCCAGCAGTTCTCGGGACAGGACCTACGAGCAGTACTTC.

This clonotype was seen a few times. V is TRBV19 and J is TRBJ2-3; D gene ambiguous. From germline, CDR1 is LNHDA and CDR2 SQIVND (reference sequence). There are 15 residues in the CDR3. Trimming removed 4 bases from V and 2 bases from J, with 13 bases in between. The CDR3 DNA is TGTGCCAGTAGTACCGGAATATCATACACAGATACGCAGTATTTT. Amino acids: CASSTGISYTDTQYF.

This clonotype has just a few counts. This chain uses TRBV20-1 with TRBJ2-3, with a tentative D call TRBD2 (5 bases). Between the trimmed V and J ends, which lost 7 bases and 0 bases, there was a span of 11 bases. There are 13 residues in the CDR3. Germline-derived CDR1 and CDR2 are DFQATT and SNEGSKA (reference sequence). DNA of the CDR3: TGCAGTGTACGGGAAACTAGCACAGATACGCAGTATTTT. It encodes CSVRETSTDTQYF.

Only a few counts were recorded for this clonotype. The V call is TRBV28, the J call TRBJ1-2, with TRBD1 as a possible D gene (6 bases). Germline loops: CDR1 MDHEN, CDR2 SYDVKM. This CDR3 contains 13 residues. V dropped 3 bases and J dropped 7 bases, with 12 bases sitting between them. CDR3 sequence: CASSLTGLGGYTF. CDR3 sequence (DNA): TGTGCCAGCAGTTTGACAGGTTTAGGTGGCTACACCTTC.

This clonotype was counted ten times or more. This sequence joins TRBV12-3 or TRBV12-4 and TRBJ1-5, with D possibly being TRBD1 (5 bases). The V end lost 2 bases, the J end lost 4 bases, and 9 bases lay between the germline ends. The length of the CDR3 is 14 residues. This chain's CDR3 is CASSLIDRNQPQHF. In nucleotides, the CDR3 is TGTGCCAGCAGTTTAATAGACAGAAATCAGCCCCAGCATTTT.

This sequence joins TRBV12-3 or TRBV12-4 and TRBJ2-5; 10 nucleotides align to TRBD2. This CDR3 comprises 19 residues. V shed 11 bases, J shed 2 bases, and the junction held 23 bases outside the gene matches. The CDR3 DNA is TGTGCCTTCTGTTTAGCGCTGATGAGCGGGGGGGCCGATCAAGAGACCCAGTACTTC. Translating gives CAFCLALMSGGADQETQYF.

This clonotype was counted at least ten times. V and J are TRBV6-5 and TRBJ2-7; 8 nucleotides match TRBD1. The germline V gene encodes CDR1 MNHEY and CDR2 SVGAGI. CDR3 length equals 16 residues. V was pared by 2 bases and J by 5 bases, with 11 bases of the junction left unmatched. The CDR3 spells CASSYHLPTGDDEQYF. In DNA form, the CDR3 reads TGTGCCAGCAGTTACCACTTACCGACAGGGGACGACGAGCAGTACTTC.

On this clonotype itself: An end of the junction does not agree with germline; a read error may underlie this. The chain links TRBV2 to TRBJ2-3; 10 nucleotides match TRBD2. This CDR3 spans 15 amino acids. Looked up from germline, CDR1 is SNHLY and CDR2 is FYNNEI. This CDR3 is CASSEAGGWTDTQYF. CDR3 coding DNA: TGTGCCAGCAGCGAAGCGGGGGGGTGGACAGATACGCAGTATTTT.